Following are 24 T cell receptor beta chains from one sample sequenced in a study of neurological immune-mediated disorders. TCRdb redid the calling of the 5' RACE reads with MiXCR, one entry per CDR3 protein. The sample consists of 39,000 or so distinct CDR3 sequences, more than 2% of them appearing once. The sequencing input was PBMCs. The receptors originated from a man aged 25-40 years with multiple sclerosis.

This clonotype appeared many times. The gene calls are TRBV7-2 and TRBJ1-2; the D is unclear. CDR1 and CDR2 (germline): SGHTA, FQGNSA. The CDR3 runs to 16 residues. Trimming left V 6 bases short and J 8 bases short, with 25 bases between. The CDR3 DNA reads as TGTGCCAGCAGTACGGGAGGCGCAAGTCGGGTCGAGGGCTACACCTTC. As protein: CASSTGGASRVEGYTF. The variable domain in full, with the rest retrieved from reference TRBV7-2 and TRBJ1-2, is GAGVSQSPSNKVTEKGKDVELRCDPISGHTALYWYRQSLGQGLEFLIYFQGNSAPDKSGLPSDRFSAERTGGSVSTLTIQRTQQEDSAVYLCASSTGGASRVEGYTFGSGTRLTVV.

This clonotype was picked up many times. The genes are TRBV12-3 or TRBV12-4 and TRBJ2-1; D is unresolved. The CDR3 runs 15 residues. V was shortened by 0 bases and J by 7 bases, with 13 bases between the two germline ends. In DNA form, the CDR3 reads TGTGCCAGCAGTTTAGCGCTCGGACCCAAAAATGAGCAGTTCTTC. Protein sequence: CASSLALGPKNEQFF.

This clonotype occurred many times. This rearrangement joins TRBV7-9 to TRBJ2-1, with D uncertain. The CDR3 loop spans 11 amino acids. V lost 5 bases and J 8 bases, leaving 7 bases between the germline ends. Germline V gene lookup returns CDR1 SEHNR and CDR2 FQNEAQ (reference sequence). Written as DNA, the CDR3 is TGTGCCAGCAGCCGGATCTATGAGCAGTTCTTC. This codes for CASSRIYEQFF. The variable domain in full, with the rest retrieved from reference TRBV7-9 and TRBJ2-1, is DTGVSQNPRHKITKRGQNVTFRCDPISEHNRLYWYRQTLGQGPEFLTYFQNEAQLEKSRLLSDRFSAERPKGSFSTLEIQRTEQGDSAMYLCASSRIYEQFFGPGTRLTVL.

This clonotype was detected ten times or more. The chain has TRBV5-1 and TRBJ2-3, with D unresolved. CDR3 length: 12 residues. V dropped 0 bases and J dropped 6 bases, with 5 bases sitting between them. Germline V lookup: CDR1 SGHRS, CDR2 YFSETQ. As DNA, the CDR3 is TGCGCCAGCAGCTTGGTGGGGGATACGCAGTATTTT. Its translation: CASSLVGDTQYF. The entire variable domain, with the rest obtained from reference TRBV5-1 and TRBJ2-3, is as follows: KAGVTQTPRYLIKTRGQQVTLSCSPISGHRSVSWYQQTPGQGLQFLFEYFSETQRNKGNFPGRFSGRQFSNSRSEMNVSTLELGDSALYLCASSLVGDTQYFGPGTRLTVL.

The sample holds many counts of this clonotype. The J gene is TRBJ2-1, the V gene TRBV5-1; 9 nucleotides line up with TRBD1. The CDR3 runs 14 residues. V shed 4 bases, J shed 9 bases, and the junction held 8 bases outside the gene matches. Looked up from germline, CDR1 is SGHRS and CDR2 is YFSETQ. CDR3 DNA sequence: TGCGCCAGCAGCCCGGGACAGGGACTTTCTGAGCAGTTCTTC. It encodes CASSPGQGLSEQFF.

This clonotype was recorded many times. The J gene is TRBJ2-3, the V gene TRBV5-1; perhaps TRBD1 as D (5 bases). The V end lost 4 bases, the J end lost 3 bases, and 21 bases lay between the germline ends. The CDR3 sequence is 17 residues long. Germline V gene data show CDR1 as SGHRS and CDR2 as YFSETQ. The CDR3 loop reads CASSAMFVGQGTDTQYF. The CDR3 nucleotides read TGCGCCAGCAGCGCCATGTTTGTGGGGCAGGGTACAGATACGCAGTATTTT.

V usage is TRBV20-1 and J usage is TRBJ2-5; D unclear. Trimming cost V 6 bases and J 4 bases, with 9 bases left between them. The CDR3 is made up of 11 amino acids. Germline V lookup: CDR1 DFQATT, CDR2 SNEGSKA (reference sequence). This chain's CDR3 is CSAHPRETQYF. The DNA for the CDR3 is TGCAGTGCCCACCCCCGAGAGACCCAGTACTTC.

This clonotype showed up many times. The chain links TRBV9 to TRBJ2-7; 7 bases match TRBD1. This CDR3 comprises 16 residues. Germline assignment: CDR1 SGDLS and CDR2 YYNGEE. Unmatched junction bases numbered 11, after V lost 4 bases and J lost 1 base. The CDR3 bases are TGTGCCAGCAGCCCCCGTCGGGACAGCCGATCCTACGAGCAGTACTTC. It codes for CASSPRRDSRSYEQYF.

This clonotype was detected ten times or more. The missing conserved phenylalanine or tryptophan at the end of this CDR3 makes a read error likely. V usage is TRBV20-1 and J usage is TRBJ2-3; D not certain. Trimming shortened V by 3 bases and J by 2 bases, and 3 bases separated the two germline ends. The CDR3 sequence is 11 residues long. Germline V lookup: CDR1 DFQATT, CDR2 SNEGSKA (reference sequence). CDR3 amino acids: CSASDTDTQYN. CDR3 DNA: TGCAGTGCTAGCGACACAGATACGCAGTATAAT.

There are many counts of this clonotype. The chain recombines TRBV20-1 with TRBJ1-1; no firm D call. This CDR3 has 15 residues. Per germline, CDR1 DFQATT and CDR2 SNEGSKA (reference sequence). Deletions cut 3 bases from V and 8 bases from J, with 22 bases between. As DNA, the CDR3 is TGCAGTGCTAGTAGCTTCGAGGAGATCCAGCGAGAAGCTTTCTTT. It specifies CSASSFEEIQREAFF.

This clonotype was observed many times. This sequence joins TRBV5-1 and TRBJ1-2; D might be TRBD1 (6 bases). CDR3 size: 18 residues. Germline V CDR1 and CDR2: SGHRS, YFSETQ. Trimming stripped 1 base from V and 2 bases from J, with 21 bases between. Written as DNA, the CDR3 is TGCGCCAGCAGCTTGTTGTCTCTTGGGGGCTCGTCGAACTATGGCTACACCTTC. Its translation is CASSLLSLGGSSNYGYTF.

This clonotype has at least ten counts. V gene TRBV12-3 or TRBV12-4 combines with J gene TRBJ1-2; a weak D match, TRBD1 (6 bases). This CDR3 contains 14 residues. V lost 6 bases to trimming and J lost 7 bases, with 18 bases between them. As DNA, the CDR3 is TGTGCCAGCAGACCTGTCAGGGGCGGGTTTGGCTACACCTTC. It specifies CASRPVRGGFGYTF.

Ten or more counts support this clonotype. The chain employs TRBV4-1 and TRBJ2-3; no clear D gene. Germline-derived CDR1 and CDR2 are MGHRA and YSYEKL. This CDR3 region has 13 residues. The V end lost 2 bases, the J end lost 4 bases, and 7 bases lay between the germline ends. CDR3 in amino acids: CASSQLAADTQYF. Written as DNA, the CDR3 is TGCGCCAGCAGCCAACTGGCGGCAGATACGCAGTATTTT.

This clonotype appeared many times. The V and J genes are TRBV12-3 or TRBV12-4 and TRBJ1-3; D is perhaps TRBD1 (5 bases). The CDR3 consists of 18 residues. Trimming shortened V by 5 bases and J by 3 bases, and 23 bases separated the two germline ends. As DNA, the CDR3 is TGTGCCAGCAGTGGGGGTGGGGGGGTAGGTCGATTTGGAAACACCATATATTTT. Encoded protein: CASSGGGGVGRFGNTIYF.

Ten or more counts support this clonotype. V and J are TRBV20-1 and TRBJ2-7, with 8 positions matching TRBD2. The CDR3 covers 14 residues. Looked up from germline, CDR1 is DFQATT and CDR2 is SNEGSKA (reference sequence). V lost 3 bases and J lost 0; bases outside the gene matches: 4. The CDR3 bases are TGCAGTGCTAGGGTAGCGGGGAACTCCTACGAGCAGTACTTC. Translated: CSARVAGNSYEQYF.

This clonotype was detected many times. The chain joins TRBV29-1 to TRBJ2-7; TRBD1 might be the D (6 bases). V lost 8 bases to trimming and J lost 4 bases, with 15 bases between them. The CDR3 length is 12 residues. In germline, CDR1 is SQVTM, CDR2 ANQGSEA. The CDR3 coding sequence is TGCAGCCCCCGGGACAAACATTACGAGCAGTACTTC. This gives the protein CSPRDKHYEQYF.

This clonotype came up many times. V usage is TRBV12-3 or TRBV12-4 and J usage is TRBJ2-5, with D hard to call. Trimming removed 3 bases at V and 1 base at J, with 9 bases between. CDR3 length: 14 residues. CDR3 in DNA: TGTGCCAGCAGTTTCGGCGGAACCCAAGAGACCCAGTACTTC. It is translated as CASSFGGTQETQYF.

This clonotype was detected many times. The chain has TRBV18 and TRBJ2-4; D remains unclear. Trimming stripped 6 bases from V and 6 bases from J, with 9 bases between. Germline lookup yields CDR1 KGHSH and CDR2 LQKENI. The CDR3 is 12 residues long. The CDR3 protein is CASSLQSNIQYF. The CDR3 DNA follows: TGTGCCAGCTCCCTCCAATCAAACATTCAGTACTTC.

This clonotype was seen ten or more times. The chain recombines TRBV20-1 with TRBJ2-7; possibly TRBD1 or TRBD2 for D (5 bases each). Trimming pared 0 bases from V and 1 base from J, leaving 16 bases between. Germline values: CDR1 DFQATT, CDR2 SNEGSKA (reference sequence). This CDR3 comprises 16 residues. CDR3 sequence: CSARELGDGGSYEQYF. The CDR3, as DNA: TGCAGTGCTAGAGAACTGGGAGATGGGGGTTCCTACGAGCAGTACTTC.

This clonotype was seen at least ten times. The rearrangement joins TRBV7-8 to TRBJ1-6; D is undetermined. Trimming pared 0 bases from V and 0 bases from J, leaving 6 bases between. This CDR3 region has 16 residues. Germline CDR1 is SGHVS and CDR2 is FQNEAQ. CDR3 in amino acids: CASSLAHSSYNSPLHF. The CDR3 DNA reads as TGTGCCAGCAGCTTAGCGCACAGCTCCTATAATTCACCCCTCCACTTT.

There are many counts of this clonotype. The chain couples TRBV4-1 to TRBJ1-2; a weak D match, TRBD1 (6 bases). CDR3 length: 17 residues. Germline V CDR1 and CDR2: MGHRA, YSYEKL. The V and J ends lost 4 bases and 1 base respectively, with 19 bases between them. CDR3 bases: TGCGCCAGCAGCCCAACGGACAGCCGGACGTTTAACTATGGCTACACCTTC. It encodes CASSPTDSRTFNYGYTF.

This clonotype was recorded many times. Here the CDR3 DNA reads TGCGCCAGCAGCTTTACTCAGGGGGAGCAGTTCTTC. Translating it yields CASSFTQGEQFF. The chain recombines TRBV5-1 with TRBJ2-1; a possible D gene is TRBD1 (6 bases). V lost 2 bases and J 10 bases, leaving 10 bases between the germline ends. CDR3 length: 12 residues. Germline V gene data show CDR1 as SGHRS and CDR2 as YFSETQ.

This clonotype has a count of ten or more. The CDR3 nucleotides read TGTGCCAGCAGCTACGGGACTGTCTATGGCTACACCTTC. It specifies CASSYGTVYGYTF. J is TRBJ1-2 and V is TRBV7-2, with D perhaps matching TRBD1 (5 bases). Germline lookup yields CDR1 SGHTA and CDR2 FQGNSA. This CDR3 contains 13 residues. V lost 4 bases and J 4 bases, leaving 10 bases between the germline ends.

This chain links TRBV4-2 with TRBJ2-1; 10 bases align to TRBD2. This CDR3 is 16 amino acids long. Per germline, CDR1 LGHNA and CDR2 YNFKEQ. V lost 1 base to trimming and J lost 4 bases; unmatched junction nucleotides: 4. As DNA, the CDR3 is TGTGCCAGCAGCCAAGTAGTACTAGCGGGATACAATGAGCAGTTCTTC. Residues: CASSQVVLAGYNEQFF.